The TCR beta chain described here comes from a study of CD8 T cells in Susac syndrome. In blood CD8+ and CD4+ T cells, TCR beta underwent sequencing. Multiple sclerosis controls were treatment-naive patients with stable or active relapsing-remitting disease. A word on this clonotype: What it binds is unknown.

Random hexamers primed reverse transcription of about 0.45 to 1 ug RNA. Coverage of TCR beta CDR3 amplification by immunoSEQ multiplex PCR extended to 54 Vbeta and 13 Jbeta. TCRdb reprocessed the immunoSEQ multiplex PCR reads with MiXCR, giving one entry per CDR3 protein. The repertoire has 200,000 to 250,000 distinct CDR3 sequences, roughly 96% of them found once; the top ten carry about 0.088%. Overall study results and limits: A relatively small number of individuals underwent TCR sequencing and HLA analysis.

V was pared by 3 bases and J by 3 bases, with 6 bases between. This CDR3 comprises 11 residues. Germline V lookup: CDR1 DFQATT, CDR2 SNEGSKA (reference sequence). The V call is TRBV20-1, the J call TRBJ2-7, with unresolved D. Material: CD4+ T cells from PBMCs. This receptor was identified in a human donor with multiple sclerosis. CDR3 bases: TGCAGTGCTAGGGTCCGCTACGAGCAGTACTTC. Protein sequence: CSARVRYEQYF.